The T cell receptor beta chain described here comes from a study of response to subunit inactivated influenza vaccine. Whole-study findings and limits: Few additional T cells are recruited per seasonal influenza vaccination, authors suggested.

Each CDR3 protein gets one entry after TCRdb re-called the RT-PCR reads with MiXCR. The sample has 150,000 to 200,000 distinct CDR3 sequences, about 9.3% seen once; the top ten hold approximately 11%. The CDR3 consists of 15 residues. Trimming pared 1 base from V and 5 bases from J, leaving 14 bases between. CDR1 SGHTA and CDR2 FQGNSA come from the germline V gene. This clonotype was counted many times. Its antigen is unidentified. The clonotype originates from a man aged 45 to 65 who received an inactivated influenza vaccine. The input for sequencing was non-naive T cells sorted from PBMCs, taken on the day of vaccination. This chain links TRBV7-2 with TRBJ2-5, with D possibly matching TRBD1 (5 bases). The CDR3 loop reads CASSLGAGKYETQYF. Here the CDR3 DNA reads TGTGCCAGCAGCTTAGGCGCAGGGAAGTACGAGACCCAGTACTTC.